Each of the 21 T cell receptor beta chains below was sequenced from the same sample in a study of multiple sclerosis patients with progressive multifocal leukoencephalopathy. TCRdb's table, derived via immunoSEQ multiplex PCR, lists solely in-frame clones and lacks some. The sample lists 20,000 to 30,000 clones, approximately 90% seen once, with 2% to 2.5% in the top ten. Time point denoted: about a year of natalizumab therapy. The sample consisted of PBMCs, taken from a patient treated with natalizumab. The receptors shown here come from a man younger than 40 with multiple sclerosis.

The chain recombines TRBV7-9 with TRBJ2-1; D gene ambiguous. This CDR3 spans 13 amino acids. The germline CDR1 and CDR2 sequences are SEHNR and FQNEAQ (reference sequence). Trimming left V 6 bases short and J 4 bases short, with 10 bases between. The CDR3 nucleotides read TGTGCCAGCAGAGGTTTCTCGTACAATGAGCAGTTCTTC. This encodes CASRGFSYNEQFF. Filled out from reference TRBV7-9 and TRBJ2-1, the complete variable domain reads DTGVSQNPRHKITKRGQNVTFRCDPISEHNRLYWYRQTLGQGPEFLTYFQNEAQLEKSRLLSDRFSAERPKGSFSTLEIQRTEQGDSAMYLCASRGFSYNEQFFGPGTRLTVL.

The chain couples TRBV19 to TRBJ1-5; 10 bases fit TRBD1. Unmatched junction bases numbered 1, after V lost 6 bases and J lost 2 bases. The CDR3 loop spans 14 amino acids. Germline V gene data show CDR1 as LNHDA and CDR2 as SQIVND (reference sequence). CDR3 protein: CASSGTGGNQPQHF. CDR3 DNA: TGTGCCAGTAGCGGGACAGGGGGCAATCAGCCCCAGCATTTT.

The chain combines TRBV10-3 with TRBJ2-7, with TRBD1 identical over 9 bases. The CDR3 consists of 14 residues. V was pared by 10 bases and J by 7 bases, with 14 bases of the junction left unmatched. Per germline, CDR1 ENHRY and CDR2 SYGVKD. As DNA, the CDR3 is TGTGCCACCTTGGACAGGGGTTCGTCCGGGGAGCAGTACTTC. Translated: CATLDRGSSGEQYF.

The chain couples TRBV12-5 to TRBJ2-5; no firm D call. Trimming shortened V by 6 bases and J by 1 base, and 15 bases separated the two germline ends. The CDR3 spans 15 residues. Germline CDR1 reads LGHNT; CDR2 reads FRNRAP. The CDR3 region has the DNA TGTGCTAGTGGCGTGGGCAGCCCCCTCCAAGAGACCCAGTACTTC. Its translation is CASGVGSPLQETQYF.

V and J are TRBV6-5 and TRBJ1-5; D perhaps matches TRBD1 (5 bases). Germline V gives CDR1 MNHEY, CDR2 SVGAGI. The CDR3 spans 15 residues. The ends were cut back, 7 bases at V and 0 bases at J, with 13 bases in the middle. The CDR3 sequence is CASTGRAYSNQPQHF. The CDR3 DNA follows: TGTGCCAGCACGGGCAGGGCTTATAGCAATCAGCCCCAGCATTTT.

V usage is TRBV5-4 and J usage is TRBJ2-5; 9 positions agree with TRBD1. The J call may be in error: the DNA end matches TRBJ2-7 better. Germline-derived CDR1 and CDR2 are SGHNT and YYREEE (reference sequence). CDR3 length: 14 amino acids. The CDR3 sequence: CASSLQGAPVEQYF. In DNA form, the CDR3 reads TGTGCCAGCAGCTTACAGGGGGCCCCTGTCGAGCAGTACTTC.

This clone was seen once. The chain is built from TRBV7-2 and TRBJ2-2; D unresolved. Per germline, CDR1 SGHTA and CDR2 FQGNSA. Deletions cut 5 bases from V and 5 bases from J, with 18 bases between. The CDR3 loop spans 16 amino acids. The CDR3 here is CASSTRPDLKTGELFF. The DNA of the CDR3 is TGTGCCAGCAGCACGCGACCAGATCTTAAAACCGGGGAGCTGTTTTTT. The entire variable domain, with the rest obtained from reference TRBV7-2 and TRBJ2-2, is as follows: GAGVSQSPSNKVTEKGKDVELRCDPISGHTALYWYRQSLGQGLEFLIYFQGNSAPDKSGLPSDRFSAERTGGSVSTLTIQRTQQEDSAVYLCASSTRPDLKTGELFFGEGSRLTVL.

This clone was seen once. The rearrangement uses TRBV6-5 and TRBJ1-1; TRBD1 matches at 10 bases. The germline V gene has CDR1 MNHEY and CDR2 SVGAGI. V lost 6 bases, J lost 7 bases, and 5 bases stayed unmatched. CDR3 size: 13 residues. The CDR3 is CASRGTGENEAFF. In DNA form, the CDR3 reads TGTGCCAGCAGGGGGACAGGGGAGAATGAAGCTTTCTTT.

The CDR3 DNA reads as TGTGCCAGCAGCCCCCAGGGGCTATCCTACAATGAGCAGTTCTTC. It yields the protein CASSPQGLSYNEQFF. V gene TRBV9 combines with J gene TRBJ2-1, with D possibly TRBD1 on 6 matching bases. Trimming took off 4 bases at V and 1 base at J, with 12 bases between the two ends. This CDR3 has 15 amino acids. Germline lookup yields CDR1 SGDLS and CDR2 YYNGEE.

The rearrangement joins TRBV18 to TRBJ1-2; 9 positions match TRBD1. The CDR3 runs to 14 residues. Trimming cost V 6 bases and J 4 bases; bases outside gene matches: 6. Germline values: CDR1 KGHSH, CDR2 LQKENI. The CDR3 loop reads CASSRDRGIYGYTF. As DNA, the CDR3 is TGTGCCAGCTCGCGAGACAGGGGGATCTATGGCTACACCTTC.

This sequence joins TRBV11-3 and TRBJ2-1; 7 positions match TRBD2. CDR1 is SGHNT, CDR2 YENEEA, per germline. Germline trimming cut 2 bases from V and 9 bases from J; bases unmatched to any gene: 16. The CDR3 has 17 residues. The CDR3 spells CASSLPPGRDYEGEQFF. Here the CDR3 DNA reads TGTGCCAGCAGCTTACCCCCAGGTAGGGACTACGAGGGTGAGCAGTTCTTC.

The gene calls are TRBV7-9 and TRBJ2-7, with D tentatively TRBD2 (5 bases). V lost 5 bases to trimming and J lost 0 bases, with 14 bases between them. The CDR3 contains 15 residues. The germline CDR1 and CDR2 sequences are SEHNR and FQNEAQ (reference sequence). The CDR3 reads CASSPGLSISYEQYF. The CDR3 region has the DNA TGTGCCAGCAGCCCCGGACTGTCCATCTCCTACGAGCAGTACTTC.

This clone appeared a few times. The rearrangement joins TRBV15 to TRBJ1-2; possible D gene TRBD1, 5 bases. The V gene's germline CDR1 is LNHNV and CDR2 YYDKDF (reference sequence). Trimming stripped 5 bases from V and 3 bases from J, with 10 bases between. The CDR3 runs to 13 residues. CDR3 in DNA: TGTGCCACCAGCCAGACAGTAGACTATGGCTACACCTTC. It codes for CATSQTVDYGYTF.

A note on this clone: In the same sample, other DNA sequences code for this CDR3. The rearrangement joins TRBV15 to TRBJ2-5, with 11 bases matching TRBD2. Germline CDR1 is LNHNV and CDR2 is YYDKDF (reference sequence). The V and J ends lost 2 bases and 2 bases, in that order; junction bases with no gene match: 13. CDR3 length: 19 amino acids. CDR3 loop: CATSRPHGRLAGRQETQYF. CDR3 nucleotide sequence: TGTGCCACCAGCAGACCCCACGGTAGACTAGCGGGAAGGCAAGAGACCCAGTACTTC.

The chain has TRBV2 and TRBJ2-5, with D perhaps being TRBD1 or TRBD2 (5 bases each). From germline, CDR1 is SNHLY and CDR2 FYNNEI. The CDR3 loop spans 14 amino acids. V was trimmed by 7 bases and J by 3 bases, leaving 15 bases between them. CDR3 sequence reads: CASIIPGHEETQYF. The CDR3, as DNA: TGTGCCAGCATTATACCGGGGCACGAAGAGACCCAGTACTTC.

The V and J genes are TRBV7-2 and TRBJ1-5; no definite D call. V was cut by 6 bases and J by 4 bases, with 16 bases left in between. The CDR3 has 15 residues. Germline V gene lookup returns CDR1 SGHTA and CDR2 FQGNSA. CDR3 nucleotides: TGTGCCAGCAGTCTCCTCCGTCTAGGGAATCAGCCCCAGCATTTT. Residues: CASSLLRLGNQPQHF.

The V gene is TRBV7-3, the J gene TRBJ2-5, with 15 bases identical to TRBD2. The CDR3 loop spans 17 amino acids. CDR1 is SGHTA, CDR2 FQGTGA, per germline. J lost 5 bases, V lost 4 bases, and 8 bases had no gene match. CDR3 nucleotides: TGTGCCAGCAGCTCCGGACTAGCGGGAGGGCCGGGGGAGACCCAGTACTTC. Residues: CASSSGLAGGPGETQYF.

The gene calls are TRBV11-2 and TRBJ1-1, with 9 bases that match TRBD1. Germline trimming cut 5 bases from V and 0 bases from J; bases unmatched to any gene: 10. Germline lookup yields CDR1 SGHAT and CDR2 FQNNGV. This CDR3 spans 17 amino acids. CDR3 protein: CASSPGTGRSMNTEAFF. The CDR3 DNA reads TGTGCCAGCAGCCCCGGGACAGGGAGGTCCATGAACACTGAAGCTTTCTTT. The complete variable domain, with remaining parts taken from reference TRBV11-2 and TRBJ1-1, reads EAGVAQSPRYKIIEKRQSVAFWCNPISGHATLYWYQQILGQGPKLLIQFQNNGVVDDSQLPKDRFSAERLKGVDSTLKIQPAKLEDSAVYLCASSPGTGRSMNTEAFFGQGTRLTVV.

The rearrangement joins TRBV6-4 to TRBJ1-1, with TRBD1 as a possible D gene (5 bases). From germline, CDR1 is MRHNA and CDR2 SNTAGT. V was shortened by 6 bases and J by 7 bases, with 15 bases between the two germline ends. This CDR3 region has 13 residues. CDR3 nucleotide sequence: TGTGCCAGCAGCCCGGGATTCACAGGTGAAGCTTTCTTT. Its protein is CASSPGFTGEAFF.

This clone was observed a single time. The CDR3 coding sequence is TGTGCCAGCAGCCAACCCTTGGAGCCGCAGTACTTC. It encodes CASSQPLEPQYF. The rearrangement joins TRBV28 to TRBJ2-7; no definite D call. The CDR3 spans 12 residues. The V end lost 6 bases, the J end lost 9 bases, and 15 bases lay between the germline ends. Looked up from germline, CDR1 is MDHEN and CDR2 is SYDVKM.

V is TRBV10-3 and J is TRBJ2-6, with D tentatively TRBD1 (7 bases). Trimming left V 7 bases short and J 0 bases short, with 16 bases between. The CDR3 length is 17 residues. Germline V gives CDR1 ENHRY, CDR2 SYGVKD. The CDR3 spells CAITGGTDLSGANVLTF. CDR3 in DNA: TGTGCCATCACTGGGGGGACAGACCTCTCTGGGGCCAACGTCCTGACTTTC.